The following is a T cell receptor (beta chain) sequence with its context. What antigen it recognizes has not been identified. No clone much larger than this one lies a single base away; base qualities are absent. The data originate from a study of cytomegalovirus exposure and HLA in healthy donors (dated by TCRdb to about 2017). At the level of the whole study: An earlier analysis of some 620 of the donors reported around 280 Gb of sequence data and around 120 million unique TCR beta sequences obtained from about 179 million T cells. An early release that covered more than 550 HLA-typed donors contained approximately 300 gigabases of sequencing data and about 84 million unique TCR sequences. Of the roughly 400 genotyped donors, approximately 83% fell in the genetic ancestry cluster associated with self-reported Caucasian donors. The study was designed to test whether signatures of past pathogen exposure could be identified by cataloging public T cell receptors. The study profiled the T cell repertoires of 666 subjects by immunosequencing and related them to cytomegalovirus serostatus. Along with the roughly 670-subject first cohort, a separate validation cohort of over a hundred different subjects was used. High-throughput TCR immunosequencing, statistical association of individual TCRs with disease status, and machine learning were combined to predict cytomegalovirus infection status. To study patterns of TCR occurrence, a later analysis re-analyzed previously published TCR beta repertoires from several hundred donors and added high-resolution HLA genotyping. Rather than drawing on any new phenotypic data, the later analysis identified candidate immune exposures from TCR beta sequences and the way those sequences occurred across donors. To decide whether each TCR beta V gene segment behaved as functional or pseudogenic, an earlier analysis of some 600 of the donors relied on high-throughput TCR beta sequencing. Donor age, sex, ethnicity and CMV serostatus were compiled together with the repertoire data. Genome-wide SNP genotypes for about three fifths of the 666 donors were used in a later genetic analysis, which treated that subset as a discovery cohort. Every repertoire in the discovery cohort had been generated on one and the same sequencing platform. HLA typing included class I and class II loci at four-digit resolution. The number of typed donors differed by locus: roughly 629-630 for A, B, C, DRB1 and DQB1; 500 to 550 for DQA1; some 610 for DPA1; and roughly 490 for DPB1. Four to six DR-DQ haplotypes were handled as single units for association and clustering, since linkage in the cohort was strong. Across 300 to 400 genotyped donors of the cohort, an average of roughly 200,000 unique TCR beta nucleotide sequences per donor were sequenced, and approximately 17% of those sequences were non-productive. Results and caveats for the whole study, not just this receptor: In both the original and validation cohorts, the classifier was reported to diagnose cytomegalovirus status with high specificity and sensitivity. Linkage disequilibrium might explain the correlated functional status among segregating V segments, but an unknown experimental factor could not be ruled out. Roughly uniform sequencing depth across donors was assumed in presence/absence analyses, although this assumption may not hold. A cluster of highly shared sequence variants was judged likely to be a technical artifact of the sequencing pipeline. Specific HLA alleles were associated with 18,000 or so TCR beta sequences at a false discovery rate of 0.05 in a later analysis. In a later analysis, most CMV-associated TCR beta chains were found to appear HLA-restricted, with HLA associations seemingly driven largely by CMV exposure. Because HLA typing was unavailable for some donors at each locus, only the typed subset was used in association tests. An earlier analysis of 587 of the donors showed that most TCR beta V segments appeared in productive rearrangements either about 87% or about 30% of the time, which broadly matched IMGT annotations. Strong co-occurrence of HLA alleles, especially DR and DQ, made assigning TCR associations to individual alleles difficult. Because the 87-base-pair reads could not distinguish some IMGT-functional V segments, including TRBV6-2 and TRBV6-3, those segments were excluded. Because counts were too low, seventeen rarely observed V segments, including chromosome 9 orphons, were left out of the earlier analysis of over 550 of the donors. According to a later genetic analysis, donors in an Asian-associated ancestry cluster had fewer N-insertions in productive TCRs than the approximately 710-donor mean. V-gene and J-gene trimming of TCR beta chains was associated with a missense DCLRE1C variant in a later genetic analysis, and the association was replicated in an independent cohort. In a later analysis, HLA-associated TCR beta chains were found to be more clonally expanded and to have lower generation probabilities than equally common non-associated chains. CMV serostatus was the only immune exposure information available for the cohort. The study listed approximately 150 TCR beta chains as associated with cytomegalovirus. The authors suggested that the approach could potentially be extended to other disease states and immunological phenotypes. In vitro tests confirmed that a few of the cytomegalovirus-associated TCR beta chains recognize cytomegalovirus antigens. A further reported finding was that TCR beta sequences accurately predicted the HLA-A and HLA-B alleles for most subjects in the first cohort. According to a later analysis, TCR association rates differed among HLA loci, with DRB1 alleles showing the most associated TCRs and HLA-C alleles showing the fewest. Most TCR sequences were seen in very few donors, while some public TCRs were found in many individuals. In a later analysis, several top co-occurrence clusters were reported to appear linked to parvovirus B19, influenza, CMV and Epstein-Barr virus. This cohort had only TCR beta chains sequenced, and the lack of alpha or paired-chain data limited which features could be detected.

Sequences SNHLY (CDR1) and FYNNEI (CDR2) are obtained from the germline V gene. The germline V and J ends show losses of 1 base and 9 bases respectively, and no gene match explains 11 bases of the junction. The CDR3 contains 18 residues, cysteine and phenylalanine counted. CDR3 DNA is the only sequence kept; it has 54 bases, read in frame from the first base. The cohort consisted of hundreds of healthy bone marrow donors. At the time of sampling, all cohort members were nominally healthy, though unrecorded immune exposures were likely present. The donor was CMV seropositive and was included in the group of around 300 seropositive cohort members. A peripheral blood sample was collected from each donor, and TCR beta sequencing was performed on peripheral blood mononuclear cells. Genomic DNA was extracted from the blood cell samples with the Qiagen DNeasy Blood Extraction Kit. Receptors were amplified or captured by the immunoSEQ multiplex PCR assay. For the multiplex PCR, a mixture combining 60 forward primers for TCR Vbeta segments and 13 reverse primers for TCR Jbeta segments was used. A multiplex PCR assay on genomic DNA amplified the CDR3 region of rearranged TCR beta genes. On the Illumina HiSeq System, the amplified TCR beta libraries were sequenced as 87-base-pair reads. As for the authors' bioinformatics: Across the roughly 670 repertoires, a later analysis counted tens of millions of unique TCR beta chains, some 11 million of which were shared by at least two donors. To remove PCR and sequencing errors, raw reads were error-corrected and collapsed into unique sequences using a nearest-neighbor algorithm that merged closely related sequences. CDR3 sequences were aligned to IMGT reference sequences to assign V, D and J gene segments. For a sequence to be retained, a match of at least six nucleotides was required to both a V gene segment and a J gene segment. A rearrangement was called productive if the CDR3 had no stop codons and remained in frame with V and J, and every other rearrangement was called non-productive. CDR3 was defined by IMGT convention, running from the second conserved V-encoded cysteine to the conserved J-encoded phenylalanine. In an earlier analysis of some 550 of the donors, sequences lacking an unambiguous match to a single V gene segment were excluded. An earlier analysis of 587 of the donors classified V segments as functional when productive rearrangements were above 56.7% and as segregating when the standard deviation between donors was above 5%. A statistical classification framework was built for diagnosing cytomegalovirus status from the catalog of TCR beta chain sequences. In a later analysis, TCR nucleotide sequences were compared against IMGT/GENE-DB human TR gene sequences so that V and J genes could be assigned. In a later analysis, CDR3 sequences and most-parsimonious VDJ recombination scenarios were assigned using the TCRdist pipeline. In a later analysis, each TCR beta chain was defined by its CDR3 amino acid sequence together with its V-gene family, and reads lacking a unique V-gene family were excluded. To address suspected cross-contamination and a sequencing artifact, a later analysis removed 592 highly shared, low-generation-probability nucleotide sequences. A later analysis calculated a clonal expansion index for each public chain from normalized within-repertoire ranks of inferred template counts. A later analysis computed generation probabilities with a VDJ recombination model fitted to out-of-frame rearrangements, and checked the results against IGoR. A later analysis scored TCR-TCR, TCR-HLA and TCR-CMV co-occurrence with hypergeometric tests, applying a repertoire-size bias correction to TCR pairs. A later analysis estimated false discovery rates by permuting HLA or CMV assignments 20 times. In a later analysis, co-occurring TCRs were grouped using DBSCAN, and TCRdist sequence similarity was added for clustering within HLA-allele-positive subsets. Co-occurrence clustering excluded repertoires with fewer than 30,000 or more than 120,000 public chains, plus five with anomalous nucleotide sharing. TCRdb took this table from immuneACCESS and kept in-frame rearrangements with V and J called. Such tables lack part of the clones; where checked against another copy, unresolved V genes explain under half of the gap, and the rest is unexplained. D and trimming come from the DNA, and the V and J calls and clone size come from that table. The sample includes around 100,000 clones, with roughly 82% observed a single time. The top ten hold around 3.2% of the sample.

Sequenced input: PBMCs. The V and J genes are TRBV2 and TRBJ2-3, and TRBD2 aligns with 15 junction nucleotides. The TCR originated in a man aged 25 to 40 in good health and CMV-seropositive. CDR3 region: CASSEGAPGLAGGGTQYF. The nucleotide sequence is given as TGTGCCAGCAGTGAAGGGGCCCCGGGACTAGCGGGAGGTGGGACGCAGTATTTT.